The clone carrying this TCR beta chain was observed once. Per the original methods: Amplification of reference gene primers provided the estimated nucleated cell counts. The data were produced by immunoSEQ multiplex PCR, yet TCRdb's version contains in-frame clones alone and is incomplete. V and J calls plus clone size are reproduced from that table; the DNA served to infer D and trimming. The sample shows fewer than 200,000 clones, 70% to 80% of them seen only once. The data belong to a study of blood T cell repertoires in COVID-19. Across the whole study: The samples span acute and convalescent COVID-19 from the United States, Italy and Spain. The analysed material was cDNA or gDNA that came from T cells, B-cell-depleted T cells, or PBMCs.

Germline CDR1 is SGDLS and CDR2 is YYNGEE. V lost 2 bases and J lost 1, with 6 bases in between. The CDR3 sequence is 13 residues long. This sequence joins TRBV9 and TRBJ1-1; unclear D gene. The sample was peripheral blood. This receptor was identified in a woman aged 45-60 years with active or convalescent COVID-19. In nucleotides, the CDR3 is TGTGCCAGCAGCGTTCGACAGAACACTGAAGCTTTCTTT. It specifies CASSVRQNTEAFF.